Sequencing of this T cell receptor beta chain was carried out in a study of OX40 agonist ivuxolimab in advanced cancers. Study-wide context: Patients with prior anti-PD-1, anti-PD-L1 or anti-CTLA-4 therapy were eligible; roughly 41% had some. Study results and caveats: Clonal expansion by week 6 occurred in CD4+ and CD8+ blood T cells (at 0.1 to 3.0 mg/kg).

This clone was found a few times. Its antigen is currently unknown. Clones were sequenced by immunoSEQ multiplex PCR, and TCRdb holds only the in-frame ones, with some missing. The sample holds 35,000 to 40,000 clones, about 82% seen once. The clonotype was recovered from an adult with an advanced solid tumor such as melanoma, head and neck, liver or kidney cancer. The source was CD4+ or CD8+ T cells sorted from blood, collected in a trial of the OX40 agonist ivuxolimab.

This CDR3 reads CAIRAGNTGELFF. CDR3 DNA sequence: TGTGCCATCAGAGCGGGGAACACCGGGGAGCTGTTTTTT. V and J are TRBV10-3 and TRBJ2-2; perhaps TRBD2 as D (6 bases). V was cut by 6 bases and J by 1 base, with 6 bases left in between. The CDR3 has 13 amino acids. Per germline, CDR1 ENHRY and CDR2 SYGVKD.